The 27 T cell receptor beta chains listed next were all sequenced from one sample in a study of beta chain features in type 1 diabetes. The investigators reverse transcribed all of the isolated RNA, so they sequenced expressed TCRB transcripts. Sequencing used immunoSEQ multiplex PCR; TCRdb keeps in-frame clones, though not all of them. In the table there are hundreds of thousands of clones, 15% of which are singletons. The study, taken as a whole, reports: Type 1 diabetes patients had moderately but significantly shorter TCRB CDR3s in all four CD4+ subsets.

These receptors' antigens are unknown. The sequencing input was naive CD4+ T cells from blood. These receptor sequences come from a man between 18 and 35 years old with type 1 diabetes.

The chain carries TRBV13 and TRBJ2-3; 12 nucleotides match TRBD2. V lost 1 base and J lost 0; bases outside the gene matches: 5. The CDR3 is made up of 18 amino acids. Germline CDR1 reads PRHDT; CDR2 reads FYEKMQ (reference sequence). The CDR3 sequence: CASSLETGLAGSTDTQYF. For the CDR3, the DNA is TGTGCCAGCAGCTTAGAAACCGGACTAGCGGGAAGCACAGATACGCAGTATTTT.

This chain connects TRBV7-2 to TRBJ2-7, with TRBD2 identical over 8 bases. Germline CDR1 reads SGHTA; CDR2 reads FQGNSA. This CDR3 is built from 15 residues. J gave up 0 bases and V 1 base, and 2 bases lay outside the gene matches. In DNA form, the CDR3 reads TGTGCCAGCAGCTTAGGACTAGCGTTCTCCTACGAGCAGTACTTC. Protein product: CASSLGLAFSYEQYF. The variable domain in full, with the rest retrieved from reference TRBV7-2 and TRBJ2-7, is GAGVSQSPSNKVTEKGKDVELRCDPISGHTALYWYRQSLGQGLEFLIYFQGNSAPDKSGLPSDRFSAERTGGSVSTLTIQRTQQEDSAVYLCASSLGLAFSYEQYFGPGTRLTVT.

This clone came up a few times. Additional DNA sequences in this sample encode the identical CDR3. The chain combines TRBV5-1 with TRBJ1-1, with TRBD1 as a possible D gene (5 bases). Trimming removed 2 bases at V and 2 bases at J, with 7 bases between. The CDR3 totals 13 residues. From germline, CDR1 is SGHRS and CDR2 YFSETQ. In nucleotides, the CDR3 is TGCGCCAGCAGCTTCACAGGTAACACTGAAGCTTTCTTT. Residues: CASSFTGNTEAFF.

The rearrangement joins TRBV28 to TRBJ2-3; 8 bases line up with TRBD2. J lost 5 bases, V lost 6 bases, and 7 bases had no gene match. The V gene's germline CDR1 is MDHEN and CDR2 SYDVKM. This CDR3 comprises 14 residues. The CDR3 nucleotides read TGTGCCAGCAGAGGAGCGGGAGCGGGAGATACGCAGTATTTT. Translation: CASRGAGAGDTQYF.

The V and J genes are TRBV7-9 and TRBJ2-3; 8 nucleotides align to TRBD2. This CDR3 has 16 residues. Germline V gene data show CDR1 as SEHNR and CDR2 as FQNEAQ (reference sequence). V was clipped by 4 bases and J by 5 bases; unmatched bases: 11. CDR3 sequence reads: CASSWGGSGKIDTQYF. CDR3 nucleotides: TGTGCCAGCAGCTGGGGGGGTAGCGGGAAGATAGATACGCAGTATTTT. The whole variable domain, filled in from reference TRBV7-9 and TRBJ2-3, reads DTGVSQNPRHKITKRGQNVTFRCDPISEHNRLYWYRQTLGQGPEFLTYFQNEAQLEKSRLLSDRFSAERPKGSFSTLEIQRTEQGDSAMYLCASSWGGSGKIDTQYFGPGTRLTVL.

This clone was observed a few times. The rearrangement links TRBV7-2 to TRBJ2-5; 7 bases line up with TRBD1. The germline V gene has CDR1 SGHTA and CDR2 FQGNSA. V lost 3 bases, J lost 1 base, and 5 bases stayed unmatched. The CDR3 has 15 amino acids. The chain's CDR3 is CASSFHRGPQETQYF. In DNA, the CDR3 is TGTGCCAGCAGCTTCCACAGGGGTCCCCAAGAGACCCAGTACTTC.

This clone was counted a few times. The CDR3 region has the DNA TGTGCCAGCAGCGTAGGAATAGCGGGAGTTCTCGACGAGCAGTACTTC. The encoded protein is CASSVGIAGVLDEQYF. The chain has TRBV9 and TRBJ2-7, with 9 bases identical to TRBD2. CDR1 is SGDLS and CDR2 is YYNGEE in the germline V gene. The V segment lost 0 bases and the J segment 5 bases; nucleotides outside the gene matches: 9. This CDR3 has 16 amino acids.

The rearrangement uses TRBV4-1 and TRBJ1-5; 10 bases are a match to TRBD1. J was trimmed by 2 bases and V by 5 bases; bases with no gene match: 3. The germline CDR1 and CDR2 sequences are MGHRA and YSYEKL. This CDR3 contains 15 residues. CDR3 nucleotides: TGCGCCAGCAGCACCGGGACAGGGGGCAATCAGCCCCAGCATTTT. Its translation is CASSTGTGGNQPQHF.

This clone was detected only a few times. The CDR3 reads CAHILGNQPQHF. The CDR3 DNA reads as TGTGCTCACATCCTAGGCAATCAGCCCCAGCATTTT. The rearrangement links TRBV7-9 to TRBJ1-5; D remains unclear. CDR1 SEHNR and CDR2 FQNEAQ come from the germline V gene (reference sequence). The CDR3 is 12 amino acids.

The chain is built from TRBV9 and TRBJ2-1, with a weak D call TRBD2 (5 bases). The V gene's germline CDR1 is SGDLS and CDR2 YYNGEE. The ends were cut back, 2 bases at V and 9 bases at J, with 12 bases in the middle. This CDR3 comprises 13 residues. The CDR3 DNA reads as TGTGCCAGCAGCGTGATAACTAGTGTTGAGCAGTTCTTC. This gives the protein CASSVITSVEQFF.

This sequence joins TRBV10-3 and TRBJ1-1; a possible D gene is TRBD1 (5 bases). Germline-derived CDR1 and CDR2 are ENHRY and SYGVKD. The germline V and J ends were trimmed by 3 bases and 11 bases, with 16 bases remaining between them. This CDR3 has 13 amino acids. Written as DNA, the CDR3 is TGTGCCATCAGTGACCCGGGGCGTCGGGAGGCTTTCTTT. Amino acids: CAISDPGRREAFF.

This clone was seen a few times. The J gene is TRBJ1-1, the V gene TRBV29-1, with D unresolved. Germline V gives CDR1 SQVTM, CDR2 ANQGSEA. The CDR3 has 13 amino acids. The ends were cut back, 2 bases at V and 0 bases at J, with 7 bases in the middle. The CDR3 bases are TGCAGCGTTGAAAGATACTTGAACACTGAAGCTTTCTTT. Its translation: CSVERYLNTEAFF.

The table lists this clone with a few counts. CDR3 sequence reads: CASSQEGAPSGGQETQYF. CDR3 sequence (DNA): TGCGCCAGCAGCCAAGAAGGGGCGCCTAGCGGGGGGCAAGAGACCCAGTACTTC. The chain combines TRBV4-1 with TRBJ2-5, with 11 bases matching TRBD2. The junction had 8 bases not matched to a gene; V was cut back by 0 bases and J by 2 bases. The germline V gene encodes CDR1 MGHRA and CDR2 YSYEKL. This CDR3 is 18 amino acids long.

The chain uses TRBV18 and TRBJ2-7; maybe TRBD1 (6 bases). Trimming cost V 3 bases and J 3 bases, with 12 bases left between them. This CDR3 has 14 amino acids. The V gene's germline CDR1 is KGHSH and CDR2 LQKENI. CDR3 in DNA: TGTGCCAGCTCACCCTCCCAGGGGAACTACGAGCAGTACTTC. It codes for CASSPSQGNYEQYF.

The sample holds a few counts of this clone. The chain links TRBV5-1 to TRBJ2-7; 10 bases are shared with TRBD1. The V gene end was trimmed by 4 bases and the J gene end by 5 bases; junction bases not matched to a gene: 6. Germline V gives CDR1 SGHRS, CDR2 YFSETQ. This CDR3 contains 14 residues. DNA of the CDR3: TGCGCCAGCAGCCTGGGACAGGGGAGGGACGAGCAGTACTTC. It encodes CASSLGQGRDEQYF.

The chain couples TRBV15 to TRBJ2-3; 9 bases fit TRBD2. The CDR3 sequence is 16 residues long. The trim removed 3 bases at V and 1 base at J, leaving 5 bases unmatched. Germline V gene sequence: CDR1 LNHNV, CDR2 YYDKDF (reference sequence). The CDR3 reads CATSRRAGGGTDTQYF. CDR3 nucleotides: TGTGCCACCAGCAGGAGAGCGGGAGGAGGCACAGATACGCAGTATTTT.

The V call is TRBV11-2, the J call TRBJ2-7; TRBD2 agrees at 7 bases. V lost 1 base and J lost 2; bases outside the gene matches: 8. This CDR3 spans 16 amino acids. Germline CDR1 and CDR2: SGHAT and FQNNGV. The CDR3 reads CASSLGELATTYEQYF. CDR3 DNA sequence: TGTGCCAGCAGCTTAGGGGAACTAGCGACTACCTACGAGCAGTACTTC.

The chain joins TRBV25-1 to TRBJ1-2; a weak D match, TRBD1 (5 bases). Germline-derived CDR1 and CDR2 are MGHDK and SYGVNS. Between the trimmed V and J ends, which lost 4 bases and 2 bases, there was a span of 11 bases. This CDR3 contains 14 residues. This CDR3 reads CASSGRGSNYGYTF. CDR3 in DNA: TGTGCCAGCAGTGGTAGGGGTAGCAACTATGGCTACACCTTC.

The genes are TRBV28 and TRBJ1-2; 9 positions agree with TRBD1. The ends lost 8 bases at V and 4 bases at J; junction bases unmatched: 5. From germline, CDR1 is MDHEN and CDR2 SYDVKM. This CDR3 spans 13 amino acids. CDR3 DNA: TGTGCCAGCTGCACAGGGGGCTGCTATGGCTACACCTTC. As protein: CASCTGGCYGYTF.

The chain employs TRBV18 and TRBJ1-2; maybe TRBD1 (5 bases). Between the trimmed V and J ends, which lost 3 bases and 2 bases, there was a span of 13 bases. Germline CDR1 is KGHSH and CDR2 is LQKENI. This CDR3 contains 15 residues. The CDR3 here is CASSPVGADNYGYTF. The CDR3 DNA follows: TGTGCCAGCTCACCGGTTGGGGCAGACAACTATGGCTACACCTTC.

The rearrangement uses TRBV18 and TRBJ1-3, with 8 bases aligning to TRBD1. This CDR3 is built from 15 residues. V shed 3 bases, J shed 0 bases, and the junction held 1 base outside the gene matches. Per germline, CDR1 KGHSH and CDR2 LQKENI. In DNA form, the CDR3 reads TGTGCCAGCTCACCTGGACAGGGCTCTGGAAACACCATATATTTT. Its translation is CASSPGQGSGNTIYF.

This clone was observed a few times. This sequence joins TRBV27 and TRBJ2-1, with 9 bases identical to TRBD2. The germline CDR1 and CDR2 sequences are MNHEY and SMNVEV (reference sequence). The CDR3 is 16 amino acids. The V gene end was trimmed by 4 bases and the J gene end by 7 bases; junction bases not matched to a gene: 11. In nucleotides, the CDR3 is TGTGCCAGCAGTTCATGGGCGGGGGGGCCTTTTAATGAGCAGTTCTTC. It is translated as CASSSWAGGPFNEQFF.

This clone was recorded a few times. This rearrangement joins TRBV5-4 to TRBJ1-1, with D unclear. The CDR3 totals 14 residues. Germline V CDR1 and CDR2: SGHNT, YYREEE (reference sequence). V was trimmed by 0 bases and J by 4 bases, leaving 10 bases between them. The CDR3 is CASSLGQTPTEAFF. For the CDR3, the DNA is TGTGCCAGCAGCTTGGGGCAGACACCCACTGAAGCTTTCTTT.

V is TRBV18 and J is TRBJ2-5, with D unresolved. CDR1 and CDR2 from the germline V gene are KGHSH and LQKENI. Trimming pared 6 bases from V and 7 bases from J, leaving 18 bases between. The CDR3 runs 14 residues. The CDR3 DNA sequence: TGTGCCAGCTCCCTCAGCGTATTCCGAGGGACCCAGTACTTC. Translated, it gives CASSLSVFRGTQYF.

The genes are TRBV18 and TRBJ1-5; no reliable D call. Germline V gene lookup returns CDR1 KGHSH and CDR2 LQKENI. Trimming left V 3 bases short and J 0 bases short, with 3 bases between. The CDR3 consists of 13 residues. The CDR3 nucleotides read TGTGCCAGCTCACCCCATAGCAATCAGCCCCAGCATTTT. It encodes CASSPHSNQPQHF.

The V gene is TRBV5-1, the J gene TRBJ2-2, with 7 nucleotides matching TRBD1. The CDR3 length is 17 residues. Germline CDR1 is SGHRS and CDR2 is YFSETQ. Losses at the gene ends were 5 bases for V and 1 base for J; bases not matched to a gene: 11. In DNA form, the CDR3 reads TGCGCCAGCAGATCAGGACAGGTGAATCAGAACACCGGGGAGCTGTTTTTT. Encoded protein: CASRSGQVNQNTGELFF.

The sample holds a few counts of this clone. V and J are TRBV4-3 and TRBJ2-5; possibly TRBD2 for D (5 bases). The CDR3 has 13 amino acids. The V end lost 6 bases, the J end lost 2 bases, and 10 bases lay between the germline ends. The germline V gene encodes CDR1 LGHNA and CDR2 YSLEER. CDR3 residues: CASSLRGQETQYF. CDR3 DNA sequence: TGCGCCAGCAGTCTCCGGGGTCAAGAGACCCAGTACTTC.